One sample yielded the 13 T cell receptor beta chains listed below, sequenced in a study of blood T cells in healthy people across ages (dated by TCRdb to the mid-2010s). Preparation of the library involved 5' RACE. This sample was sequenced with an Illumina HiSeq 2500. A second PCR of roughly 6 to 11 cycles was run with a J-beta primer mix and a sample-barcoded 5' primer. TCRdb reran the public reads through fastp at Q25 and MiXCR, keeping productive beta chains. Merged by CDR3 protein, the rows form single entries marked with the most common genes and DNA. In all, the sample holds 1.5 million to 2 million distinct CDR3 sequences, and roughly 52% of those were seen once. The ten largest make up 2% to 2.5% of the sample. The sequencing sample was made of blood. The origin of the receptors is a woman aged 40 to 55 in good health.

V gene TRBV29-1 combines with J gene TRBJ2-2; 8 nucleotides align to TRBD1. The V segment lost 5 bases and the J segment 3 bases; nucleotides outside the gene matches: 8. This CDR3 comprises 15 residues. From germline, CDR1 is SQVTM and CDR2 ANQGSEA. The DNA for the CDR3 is TGCAGCGTTACCAGCAGGACAGGGCACACCGGGGAGCTGTTTTTT. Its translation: CSVTSRTGHTGELFF.

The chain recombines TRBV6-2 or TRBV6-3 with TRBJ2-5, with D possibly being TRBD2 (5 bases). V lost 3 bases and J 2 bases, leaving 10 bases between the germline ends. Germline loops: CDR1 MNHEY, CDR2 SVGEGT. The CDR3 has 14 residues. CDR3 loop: CASSYDYIQETQYF. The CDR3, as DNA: TGTGCCAGCAGTTATGACTACATACAAGAGACCCAGTACTTC.

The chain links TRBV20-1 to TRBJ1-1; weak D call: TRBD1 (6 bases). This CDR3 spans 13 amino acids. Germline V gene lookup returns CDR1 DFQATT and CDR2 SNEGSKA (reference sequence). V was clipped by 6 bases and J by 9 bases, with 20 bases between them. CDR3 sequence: CSALDRRPIQAFF. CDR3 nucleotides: TGCAGTGCCCTGGACAGACGACCAATACAAGCTTTCTTT.

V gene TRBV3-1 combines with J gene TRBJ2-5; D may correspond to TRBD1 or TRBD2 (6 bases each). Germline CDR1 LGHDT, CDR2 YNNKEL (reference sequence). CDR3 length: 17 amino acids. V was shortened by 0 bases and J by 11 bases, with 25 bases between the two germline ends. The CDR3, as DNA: TGTGCCAGCAGCCAAGATCCCCCCGGGGGCTCCTACAATGAGCAGTACTTC. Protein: CASSQDPPGGSYNEQYF.

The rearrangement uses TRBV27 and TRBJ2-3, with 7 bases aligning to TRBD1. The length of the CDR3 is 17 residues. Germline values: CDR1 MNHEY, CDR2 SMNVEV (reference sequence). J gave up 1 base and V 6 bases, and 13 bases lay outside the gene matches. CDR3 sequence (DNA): TGTGCCAGCAGCCCCTCCCTCCCGACAGGGCGCACAGATACGCAGTATTTT. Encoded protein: CASSPSLPTGRTDTQYF.

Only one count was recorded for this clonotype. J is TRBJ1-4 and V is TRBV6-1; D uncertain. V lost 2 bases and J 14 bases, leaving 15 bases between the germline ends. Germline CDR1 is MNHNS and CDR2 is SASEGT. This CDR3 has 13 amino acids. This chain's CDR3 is CASSEILGFWLFF. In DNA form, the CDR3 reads TGTGCCAGCAGTGAAATTTTAGGGTTTTGGCTGTTTTTT.

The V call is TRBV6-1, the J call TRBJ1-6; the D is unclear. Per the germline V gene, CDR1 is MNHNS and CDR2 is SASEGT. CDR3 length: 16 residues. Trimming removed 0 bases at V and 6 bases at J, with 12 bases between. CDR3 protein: CASSEAQTGVNSPLHF. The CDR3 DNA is TGTGCCAGCAGTGAAGCGCAGACGGGAGTTAATTCACCCCTCCACTTT.

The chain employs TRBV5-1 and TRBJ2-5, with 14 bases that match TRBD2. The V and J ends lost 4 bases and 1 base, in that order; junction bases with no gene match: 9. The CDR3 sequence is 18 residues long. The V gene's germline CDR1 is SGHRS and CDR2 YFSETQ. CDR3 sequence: CASSQSTSGGAGQETQYF. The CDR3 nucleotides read TGCGCCAGCAGCCAATCGACTAGCGGGGGGGCAGGCCAAGAGACCCAGTACTTC.

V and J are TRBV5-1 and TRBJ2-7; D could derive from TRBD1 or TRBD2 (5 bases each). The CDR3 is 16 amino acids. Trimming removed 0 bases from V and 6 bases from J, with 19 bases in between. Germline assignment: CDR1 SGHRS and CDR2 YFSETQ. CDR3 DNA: TGCGCCAGCAGCTTGGGTCATCCCGGGACGCGTCCCGAGCAGTACTTC. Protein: CASSLGHPGTRPEQYF.

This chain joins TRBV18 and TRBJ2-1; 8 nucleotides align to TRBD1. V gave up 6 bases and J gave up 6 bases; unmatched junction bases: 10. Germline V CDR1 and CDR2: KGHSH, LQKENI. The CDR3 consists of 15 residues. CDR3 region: CASSRQQGGRNEQFF. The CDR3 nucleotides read TGTGCCAGCTCGCGACAACAGGGGGGTCGCAATGAGCAGTTCTTC.

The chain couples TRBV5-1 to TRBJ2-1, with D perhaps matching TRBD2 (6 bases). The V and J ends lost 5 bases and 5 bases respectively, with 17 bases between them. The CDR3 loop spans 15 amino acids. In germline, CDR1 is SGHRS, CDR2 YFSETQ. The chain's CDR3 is CASRLRGTGDNEQFF. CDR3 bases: TGCGCCAGCAGACTCCGGGGGACGGGGGACAATGAGCAGTTCTTC.

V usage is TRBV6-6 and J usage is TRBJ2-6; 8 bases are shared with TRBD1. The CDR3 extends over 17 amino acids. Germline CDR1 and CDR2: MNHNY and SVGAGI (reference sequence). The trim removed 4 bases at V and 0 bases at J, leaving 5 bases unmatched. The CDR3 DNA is TGTGCCAGCAGTTCGGGACAGGATAACTCTGGGGCCAACGTCCTGACTTTC. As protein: CASSSGQDNSGANVLTF.

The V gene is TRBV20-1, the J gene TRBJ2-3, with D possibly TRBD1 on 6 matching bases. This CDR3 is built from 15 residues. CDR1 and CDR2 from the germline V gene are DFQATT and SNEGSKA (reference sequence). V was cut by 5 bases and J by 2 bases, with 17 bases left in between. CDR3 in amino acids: CSAAPRGGTTDTQYF. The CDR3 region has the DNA TGCAGTGCTGCCCCAAGAGGGGGAACCACAGATACGCAGTATTTT.